A selection of T cell receptor beta chains follows, all from one sample in a study of blood T cell repertoires in COVID-19. Clones were sequenced by immunoSEQ multiplex PCR, and TCRdb holds only the in-frame ones, with some missing. Of roughly 180,000 clones listed, around 79% are singletons. Sequenced input: PBMCs or T cells enriched from blood (not recorded which). The receptors derive from a man aged 50 to 59 who had recovered from COVID-19. Each CDR3 is given with its conserved first and last residue. A D gene is named only where the DNA matches it firmly. Only part of the rows carry a size: once, few, many, or a class if the clone is expanded.

clone size	V gene	J gene	D gene	CDR3 DNA	CDR3 protein
NA	TRBV9	TRBJ2-7	TRBD1	TGTGCCAGCAGCGAAGGATATGGACAGGGAACTTACGAGCAGTACTTC	CASSEGYGQGTYEQYF
NA	TRBV29-1	TRBJ2-2	TRBD1	TGCAGCGTTGGGGGACAGCCTAGGGGGGAGCTGTTTTTT	CSVGGQPRGELFF
NA	TRBV2	TRBJ2-1	NA	TGTGCCAGCAGTGGTGACAGAAACAATGAGCAGTTCTTC	CASSGDRNNEQFF
NA	TRBV28	TRBJ1-6	NA	TGTGCCAGCAGCTCCGGAGGGAGAGTGGATTCACCCCTCCACTTT	CASSSGGRVDSPLHF
NA	TRBV18	TRBJ1-4	NA	TGTGCCAGCTCACCACCCGGTCATAATGAAAAACTGTTTTTT	CASSPPGHNEKLFF
NA	TRBV9	TRBJ2-5	NA	TGTGCCAGCAGCGTAGCCAGGGGAAAAGAGACCCAGTACTTC	CASSVARGKETQYF
NA	TRBV19	TRBJ2-1	TRBD2	TGTGCCAGTAGGCCGGGGACTAGCGGGAAGGACTACAATGAGCAGTTCTTC	CASRPGTSGKDYNEQFF
few	TRBV2	TRBJ2-1	TRBD1	TGTGCCAGCAGTGAAAGGGACAGGGGGCTCGATGAGCAGTTCTTC	CASSERDRGLDEQFF
NA	TRBV28	TRBJ2-2	NA	TGTGCCAGCAGTTTAGGGCCCGGGGAGCTGTTTTTT	CASSLGPGELFF
NA	TRBV27	TRBJ1-6	TRBD1	TGTGCCAGCAGCCGAATCGGACAGGGCACCTCAAATTCACCCCTCCACTTT	CASSRIGQGTSNSPLHF
NA	TRBV7-8	TRBJ2-1	TRBD2	TGTGCCAGCAGCTTAGTGACTAGCGGGAGTTACAATGAGCAGTTCTTC	CASSLVTSGSYNEQFF
NA	TRBV5-6	TRBJ1-1	NA	TGTGCCAGCCGGGGGCGGTCAGCGGGGGAGAACACTGAAGCTTTCTTT	CASRGRSAGENTEAFF
NA	TRBV3-1/TRBV3-2	TRBJ2-7	NA	TGTGCCAGCAGCCAAGATGGGAGATCCTCCTACGAGCAGTACTTC	CASSQDGRSSYEQYF
NA	TRBV7-2	TRBJ1-2	NA	TGTGCCAGCAGTTTCACAGGTGGCTACACCTTC	CASSFTGGYTF
NA	TRBV11-2	TRBJ1-4	NA	TGTGCCAGCAGCTTGGGTGGGAACAGGGTCAAAAAACTGTTTTTT	CASSLGGNRVKKLFF
NA	TRBV7-2	TRBJ2-7	NA	TGTGCCAGCAGCATGACAGTGAGCTCCTACGAGCAGTACTTC	CASSMTVSSYEQYF
NA	TRBV16	TRBJ2-7	NA	TGTGCCAGCAGCCAGGCAGGGTACTACGAGCAGTACTTC	CASSQAGYYEQYF
NA	TRBV27	TRBJ2-1	NA	TGTGCCAGCAGTTCTTTACTAGGGTCTATCGGGGTTGAGCAGTTCTTC	CASSSLLGSIGVEQFF
NA	TRBV2	TRBJ2-7	NA	TGTGCCAGCTTGGACCAACAGGGATTTTACGAGCAGTACTTC	CASLDQQGFYEQYF
NA	TRBV18	TRBJ2-7	TRBD1	TGTGCCAGCTCACCCCGGGACAGGGTCATTTATAGCTCCTACGAGCAGTACTTC	CASSPRDRVIYSSYEQYF
NA	TRBV21-1	TRBJ2-2	NA	TGTGCCAGCAGCAAAGAAGCCGTCCTGTGCGGGGGGGCCTCCGGGGAGCTGTTTTTT	CASSKEAVLCGGASGELFF
NA	TRBV7-8	TRBJ2-7	TRBD1	TGTGCCAGCAGCCGGGGGACAGGGGCTCGCTACGAGCAGTACTTC	CASSRGTGARYEQYF
NA	TRBV12-3/TRBV12-4	TRBJ2-3	NA	TGTGCCATTTCGAAGAGTGCAGATACGCAGTATTTT	CAISKSADTQYF
once	TRBV10-2	TRBJ1-4	TRBD1	TGCGCCAGCAGTGAAGGAGGGGGCGATAATAGTGAAAAACTGTTTTTT	CASSEGGGDNSEKLFF
NA	TRBV28	TRBJ2-1	TRBD1	TGTGCCAGCACCTCGGGGACAGGGGGCATAAATGAGCAGTTCTTC	CASTSGTGGINEQFF
few	TRBV5-5	TRBJ2-2	TRBD1	TGTGCCAGCAGCCCTCGACAGGGTCACACCGGGGAGCTGTTTTTT	CASSPRQGHTGELFF
NA	TRBV28	TRBJ1-1	NA	TGTGCCAGCAGCCGGGGGTGGGGCACTGAAGCTTTCTTT	CASSRGWGTEAFF
NA	TRBV3-1/TRBV3-2	TRBJ2-6	TRBD1	TGTGCCAGCAGCCACGGGACAGGGGGCTCTGGGGCCAACGTCCTGACTTTC	CASSHGTGGSGANVLTF
NA	TRBV6-5	TRBJ2-5	TRBD2	TGTGCCAGCAGTTACGGGGCTAGCGGGGGAGAGACCCAGTACTTC	CASSYGASGGETQYF
NA	TRBV5-1	TRBJ2-4	NA	TGCGCCAGCAGCTTGGCCGCAGGGCTCCTAGCCAAAAACATTCAGTACTTC	CASSLAAGLLAKNIQYF
NA	TRBV5-4	TRBJ1-3	NA	TGTGCCAGCAGCTCACAAGGGGGGGCTACCCGCTCTGGAAACACCATATATTTT	CASSSQGGATRSGNTIYF
NA	TRBV7-2	TRBJ2-1	NA	TGTGCCAGCAGCCGGGGGATGTCGACCAATGAGCAGTTCTTC	CASSRGMSTNEQFF
few	TRBV6-6	TRBJ2-2	TRBD1	TGTGCCAGCAGTTACCCAGGGGGTGCCGGGGAGCTGTTTTTT	CASSYPGGAGELFF